This TCR beta chain was sequenced for a study of shared clonotypes between healthy human individuals. Around 82 million PBMCs supplied genomic DNA for unsorted samples. Germline CDR1 reads SGHDT; CDR2 reads YYEEEE. V was shortened by 3 bases and J by 5 bases, with 6 bases between the two germline ends. The CDR3 extends over 11 amino acids. The authors split each subset's genomic DNA evenly across several immunoSEQ plates. Unsorted PBMC replicate PCRs used approximately 280 ng DNA, roughly 30,000 T cell genomes. Sequencing used immunoSEQ multiplex PCR; TCRdb keeps in-frame clones, though not all of them. The data show some 470,000 clones, with roughly four fifths seen just once and 13% held by the top ten. This clone was counted at least ten times.

This chain links TRBV5-6 with TRBJ2-7; no clear D. This clonotype was sampled from a woman aged 35 to 49 in good health. Some clones in this sample may be carry-over from other donors' samples. Specimen: PBMCs. The CDR3 DNA is TGTGCCAGCAGCTCGTCCAACGAGCAGTACTTC. The encoded protein is CASSSSNEQYF.